The present T cell receptor beta chain was sequenced within a study of siplizumab effects on memory and regulatory T cells. Trimming at V came to 5 bases and at J to 2 bases, leaving 6 bases not matched to a gene. Germline CDR1 and CDR2: SEHNR and FQNEAQ (reference sequence). The CDR3 is made up of 16 amino acids. Repertoires were generated with immunoSEQ multiplex PCR, while TCRdb's copy carries only in-frame clones and drops some. The sample consists of some 81,000 clones, over 90% of them appearing once. Input material: CD8+ T cells sorted from blood. The sequence was obtained from a human donor in good health. V is TRBV7-9 and J is TRBJ2-2; TRBD2 matches 9 bases. The CDR3 loop is CASSPRAGGNTGELFF. CDR3 DNA: TGTGCCAGCAGCCCGAGAGCGGGGGGTAACACCGGGGAGCTGTTTTTT.